The present T cell receptor beta chain was sequenced within a study of blood T cell repertoires in COVID-19. Study-level information: Sites in the United States, Italy and Spain provided acute and convalescent COVID-19 samples. Nucleic acid was either cDNA or gDNA, and it came from T cells, B-cell-depleted T cells, or PBMCs.

The CDR3 runs 17 residues. With 4 bases removed from V and 6 bases from J, the gap between germline ends came to 22 bases. Germline V gives CDR1 MDHEN, CDR2 SYDVKM. Original processing methods: From reference gene primer amplification, estimates of nucleated cell counts were derived. Using immunoSEQ multiplex PCR, the repertoire was profiled, and TCRdb retains in-frame clones only, with some absent. V and J calls and clone size are given by that table; D and trimming were obtained from the DNA. This table holds about 23,000 clones, about nine tenths found once. The sample was peripheral blood. The chain recombines TRBV28 with TRBJ1-5; D gene unclear. The clonotype was recovered from a human donor in a cohort sampled during active COVID-19. CDR3: CASSSPREGSLGQPQHF. The CDR3 region has the DNA TGTGCCAGCAGTTCCCCCCGGGAGGGAAGTTTGGGTCAGCCCCAGCATTTT.